This entry describes one TCR beta chain. Its antigen is undetermined. Primed by a sample-barcoded 5' primer and a J-beta primer mix, a second PCR proceeded for about 7 to 11 cycles. MiXCR was run by TCRdb on the 5' RACE reads, yielding one entry per CDR3 protein. Here the sample spans about 1,000,000 distinct CDR3 sequences, 45% being singletons. This sample was taken from a study of blood T cells in healthy people across ages. Findings and caveats of the study: Any changes in expanded clonotypes were possibly confounded, as donor CMV status remained unknown. Those diversity estimates obtained from one million T cells were thought to be underestimates.

The CDR3 spans 13 residues. The germline CDR1 and CDR2 sequences are MDHEN and SYDVKM. The V call is TRBV28, the J call TRBJ2-4; D remains unclear. The DNA end favors TRBJ2-7, so the J call may be wrong. The specimen was blood. This receptor was taken from a woman aged 55-75 years in good health. CDR3 DNA: TGTGCCAGCAGTCACCTCTCGGGTTACGAGCAGTACTTC. It codes for CASSHLSGYEQYF.